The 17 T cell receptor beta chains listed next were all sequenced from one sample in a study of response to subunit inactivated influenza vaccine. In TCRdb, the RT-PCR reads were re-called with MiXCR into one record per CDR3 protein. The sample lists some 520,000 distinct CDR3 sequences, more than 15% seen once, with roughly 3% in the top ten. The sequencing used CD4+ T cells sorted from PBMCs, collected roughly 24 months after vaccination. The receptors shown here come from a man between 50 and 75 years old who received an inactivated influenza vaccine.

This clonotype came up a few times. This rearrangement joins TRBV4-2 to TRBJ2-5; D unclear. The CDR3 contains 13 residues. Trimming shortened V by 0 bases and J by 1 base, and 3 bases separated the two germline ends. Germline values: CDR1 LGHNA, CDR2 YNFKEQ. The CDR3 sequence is CASSQDPQETQYF. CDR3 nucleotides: TGTGCCAGCAGCCAAGATCCCCAAGAGACCCAGTACTTC.

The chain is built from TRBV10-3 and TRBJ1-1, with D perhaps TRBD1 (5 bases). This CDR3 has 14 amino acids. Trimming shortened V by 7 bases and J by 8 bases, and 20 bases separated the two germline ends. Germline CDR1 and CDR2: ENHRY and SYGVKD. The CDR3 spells CAIKPDIGRTEAFF. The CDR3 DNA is TGTGCCATCAAACCCGATATAGGGAGGACAGAAGCTTTCTTT.

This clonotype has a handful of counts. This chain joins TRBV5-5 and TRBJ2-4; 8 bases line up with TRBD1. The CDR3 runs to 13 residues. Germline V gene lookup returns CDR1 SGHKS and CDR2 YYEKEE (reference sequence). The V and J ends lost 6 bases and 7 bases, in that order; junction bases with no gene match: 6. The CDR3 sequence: CASTTGEFNIQYF. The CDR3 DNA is TGTGCCAGCACGACAGGGGAATTCAACATTCAGTACTTC. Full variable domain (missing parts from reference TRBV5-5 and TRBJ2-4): DAGVTQSPTHLIKTRGQQVTLRCSPISGHKSVSWYQQVLGQGPQFIFQYYEKEERGRGNFPDRFSARQFPNYSSELNVNALLLGDSALYLCASTTGEFNIQYFGAGTRLSVL.

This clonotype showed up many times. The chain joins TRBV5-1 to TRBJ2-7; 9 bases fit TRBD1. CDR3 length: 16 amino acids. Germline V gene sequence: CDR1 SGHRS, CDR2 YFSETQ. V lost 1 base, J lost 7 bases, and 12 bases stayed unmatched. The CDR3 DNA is TGCGCCAGCAGCTTGTATCCGGGACAGGGTATAGGTGAGCAGTACTTC. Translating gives CASSLYPGQGIGEQYF.

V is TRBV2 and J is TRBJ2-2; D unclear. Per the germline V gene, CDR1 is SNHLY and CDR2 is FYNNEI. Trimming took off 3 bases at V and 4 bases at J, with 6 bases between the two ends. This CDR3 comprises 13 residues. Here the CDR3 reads CASSEGITGELFF. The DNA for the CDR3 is TGTGCCAGCAGTGAGGGAATCACCGGGGAGCTGTTTTTT.

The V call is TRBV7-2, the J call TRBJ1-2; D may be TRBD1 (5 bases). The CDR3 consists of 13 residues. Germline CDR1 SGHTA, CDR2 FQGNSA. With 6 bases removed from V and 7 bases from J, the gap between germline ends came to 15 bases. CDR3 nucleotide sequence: TGTGCCAGCAGGCCAGCGGGGGGGACTGGCTACACCTTC. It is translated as CASRPAGGTGYTF.

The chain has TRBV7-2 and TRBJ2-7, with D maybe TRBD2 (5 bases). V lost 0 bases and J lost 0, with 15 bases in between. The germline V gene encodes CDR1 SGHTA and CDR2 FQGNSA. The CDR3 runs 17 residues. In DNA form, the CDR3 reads TGTGCCAGCAGCTTAGCGGGCGGGCGGATCCCCTCCTACGAGCAGTACTTC. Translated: CASSLAGGRIPSYEQYF.

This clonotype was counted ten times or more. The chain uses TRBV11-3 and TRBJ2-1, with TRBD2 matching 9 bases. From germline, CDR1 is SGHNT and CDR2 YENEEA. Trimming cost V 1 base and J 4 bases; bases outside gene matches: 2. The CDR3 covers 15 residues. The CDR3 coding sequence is TGTGCCAGCAGCTTAGCTAGCGGGGCTTACAATGAGCAGTTCTTC. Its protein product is CASSLASGAYNEQFF.

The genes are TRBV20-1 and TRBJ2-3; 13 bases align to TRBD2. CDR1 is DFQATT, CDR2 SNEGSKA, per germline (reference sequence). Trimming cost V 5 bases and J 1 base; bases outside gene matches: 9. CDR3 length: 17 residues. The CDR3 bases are TGCAGTGCTTACAGGACTAGCGGGAGCAGTGGCACAGATACGCAGTATTTT. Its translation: CSAYRTSGSSGTDTQYF.

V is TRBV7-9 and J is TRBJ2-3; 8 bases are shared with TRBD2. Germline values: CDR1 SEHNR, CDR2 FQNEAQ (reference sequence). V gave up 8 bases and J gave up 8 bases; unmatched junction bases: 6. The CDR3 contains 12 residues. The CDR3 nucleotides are TGTGCCAGCCGCGGGGGGTCCGGTACGCAGTATTTT. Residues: CASRGGSGTQYF. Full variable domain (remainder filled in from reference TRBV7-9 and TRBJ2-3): DTGVSQNPRHKITKRGQNVTFRCDPISEHNRLYWYRQTLGQGPEFLTYFQNEAQLEKSRLLSDRFSAERPKGSFSTLEIQRTEQGDSAMYLCASRGGSGTQYFGPGTRLTVL.

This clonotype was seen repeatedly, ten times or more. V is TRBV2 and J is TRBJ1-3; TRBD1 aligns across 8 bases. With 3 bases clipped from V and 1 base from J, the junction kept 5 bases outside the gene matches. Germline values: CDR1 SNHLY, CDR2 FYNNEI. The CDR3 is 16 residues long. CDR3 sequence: CASSDGRGQSGNTIYF. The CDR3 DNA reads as TGTGCCAGCAGTGATGGCAGGGGGCAATCTGGAAACACCATATATTTT.

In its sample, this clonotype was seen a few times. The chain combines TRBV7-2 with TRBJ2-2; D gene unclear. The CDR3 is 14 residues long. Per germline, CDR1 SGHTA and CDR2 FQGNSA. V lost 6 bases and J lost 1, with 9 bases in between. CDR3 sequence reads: CASRSAVNTGELFF. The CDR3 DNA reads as TGTGCCAGCAGGAGTGCGGTGAACACCGGGGAGCTGTTTTTT.

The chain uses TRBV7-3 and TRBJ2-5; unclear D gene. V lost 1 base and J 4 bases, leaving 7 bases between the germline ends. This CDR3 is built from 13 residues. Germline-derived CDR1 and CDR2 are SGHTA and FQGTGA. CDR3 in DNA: TGTGCCAGCAGCTTAATGTGGGGAGAGACCCAGTACTTC. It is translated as CASSLMWGETQYF.

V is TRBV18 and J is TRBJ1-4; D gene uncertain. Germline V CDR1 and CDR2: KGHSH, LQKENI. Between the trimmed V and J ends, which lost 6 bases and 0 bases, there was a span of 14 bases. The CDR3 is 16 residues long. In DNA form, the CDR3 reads TGTGCCAGCTCCCCGGCCACACGGGCAACTAATGAAAAACTGTTTTTT. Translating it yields CASSPATRATNEKLFF.

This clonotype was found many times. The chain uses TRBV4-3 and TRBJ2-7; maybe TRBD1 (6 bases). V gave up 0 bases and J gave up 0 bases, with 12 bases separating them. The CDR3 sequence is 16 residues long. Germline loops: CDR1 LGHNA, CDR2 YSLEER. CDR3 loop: CASSQEWGTRSYEQYF. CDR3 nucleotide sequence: TGCGCCAGCAGCCAAGAGTGGGGGACACGCTCCTACGAGCAGTACTTC.

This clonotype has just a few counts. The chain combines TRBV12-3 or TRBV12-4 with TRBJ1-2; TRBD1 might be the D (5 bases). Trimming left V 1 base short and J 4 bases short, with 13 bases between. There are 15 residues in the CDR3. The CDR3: CASSLGRGAGYGYTF. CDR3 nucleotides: TGTGCCAGCAGTTTAGGGCGCGGGGCAGGCTATGGCTACACCTTC.

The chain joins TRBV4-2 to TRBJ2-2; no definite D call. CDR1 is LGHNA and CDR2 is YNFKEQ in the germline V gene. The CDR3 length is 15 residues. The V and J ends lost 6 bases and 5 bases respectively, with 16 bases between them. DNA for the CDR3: TGTGCCAGCAGGGTCCTTGGGCTTGCTACCGGGGAGCTGTTTTTT. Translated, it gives CASRVLGLATGELFF.